The T cell receptor beta chain under discussion was sequenced for a study of blood T cell repertoires in COVID-19. The protocol was immunoSEQ multiplex PCR, while the TCRdb copy is restricted to in-frame clones and leaves out a portion. The sample carries 250,000 or so clones, around 81% recorded once. The V end was cut by 6 bases, the J end by 1 base, with 20 bases between. CDR1 and CDR2 from the germline V gene are LNHDA and SQIVND (reference sequence). This CDR3 spans 17 amino acids. The count of this clone is one. Specimen: PBMCs or T cells enriched from blood (not recorded which). This sequence was found in a man aged 45-60 years who had recovered from COVID-19. The chain employs TRBV19 and TRBJ2-3; D possibly corresponds to TRBD1 (5 bases). The CDR3 loop reads CASRKQQVPLRTDTQYF. As DNA, the CDR3 is TGTGCCAGTAGAAAACAACAGGTCCCACTTCGCACAGATACGCAGTATTTT.